This T cell receptor beta chain was identified in a study of T-cell memory formation after mild COVID-19. Study in general: Across donors, TCR clusters were largely donor specific. Study-wide points: For second-wave clones that peaked at day 37, SARS-CoV-2 specificity went unverified. Memory from before infection featured some responding clones, which suggests cross-reactive memory joined.

There are 15 residues in the CDR3. The V and J ends lost 10 bases and 0 bases respectively, with 14 bases between them. Per the germline V gene, CDR1 is KGHDR and CDR2 is SFDVKD. Sample barcodes and UMIs were carried by the TCR alpha and TCR beta cDNA libraries that 5'RACE generated with constant-segment primers. TCRdb reprocessed the 5' RACE reads with MiXCR, giving one entry per CDR3 protein. The table records under 150,000 distinct CDR3 sequences, about 17% of them present only once. For this clonotype: Antigen: not known.

Sequenced material: PBMCs or a T cell subset sorted from them (not recorded which). The genes are TRBV24-1 and TRBJ2-2; unclear D gene. This sequence was found in an adult woman who had mild COVID-19 (a few samples of this study predate the infection). Cell type and time point are not known. The CDR3 DNA is TGTGCCACAGCCGGCCCGCCCGCGAACACCGGGGAGCTGTTTTTT. As protein: CATAGPPANTGELFF.